A selection of T cell receptor beta chains follows, all from one sample in a study of cytomegalovirus exposure and HLA in healthy donors. The data were produced by immunoSEQ multiplex PCR, yet TCRdb's version contains in-frame clones alone and is incomplete. The sample has 150,000 or so clones, roughly three quarters seen once. The source material was PBMCs. These receptors originate from a man in his thirties or forties in good health and CMV-seropositive. Each CDR3 is given without its conserved first and last residue.

v_call,j_call,cdr3_aa
TRBV9,TRBJ1-6,ASSGHGDNSPLH
TRBV18,TRBJ1-2,ASSPRTEDGYT
TRBV28,TRBJ1-5,ASARGPTQPQH
TRBV29-1,TRBJ2-2,SVVGQGTTGELF
TRBV19,TRBJ2-2,ASSISGLATSTGELF
TRBV5-6,TRBJ2-3,ASSLFQDTDTQY
TRBV2,TRBJ2-1,ASSDLFDLGLAGNEQF
TRBV4-1,TRBJ1-5,ASSPDRYQPQH
TRBV19,TRBJ2-2,ASSIVGGPLAGELF
TRBV15,TRBJ2-3,ATSIGLAGSSTDTQY
TRBV19,TRBJ1-5,ASRRMGTGAYSNQPQH
TRBV27,TRBJ2-7,ASSRHRGLAGCRNEQY
TRBV29-1,TRBJ2-5,SVDPGQGDTSKKTQY
TRBV5-6,TRBJ2-5,ASSLTGTEKETQY
TRBV29-1,TRBJ2-3,SVGQIASTDTQY
TRBV7-9,TRBJ2-7,ASSFDSYEQY
TRBV19,TRBJ2-6,ASSRVSGANVLT
TRBV2,TRBJ1-1,ASNLGSGEAF
TRBV7-9,TRBJ2-1,AGNPSGEEQF
TRBV28,-,ASSLQGHEQY
TRBV5-6,TRBJ1-1,ASSFGQAYTEAF
TRBV9,TRBJ2-2,ASSVGGGDNTGELF
TRBV27,TRBJ2-7,ASSLIARDVGEQY
TRBV7-8,TRBJ2-2,ASSGSGADTGELF
TRBV2,TRBJ1-1,ASSARRDLVEAF
TRBV28,TRBJ1-5,ASSSPGSSNQPQH
TRBV5-1,TRBJ1-2,ASSLGPGGDGYT
TRBV7-2,TRBJ1-6,ASSHWTAYNSPLH
TRBV13,TRBJ2-5,ASSKGTSGGQETQY
TRBV7-2,TRBJ2-1,ASSLVGSGLAGANEQF
TRBV7-8,TRBJ2-3,ASSLGALTGTDTQY
TRBV2,TRBJ2-7,ASSERQGHNNEQY
TRBV4-1,TRBJ1-5,ASSHTGVQPQH
TRBV28,-,ASSLDRIAYEQY
TRBV7-2,TRBJ1-2,ASSLSGLFPYGYT
TRBV19,TRBJ1-1,ASSFWTGETEAF